This T cell receptor beta chain is drawn from a study of cytomegalovirus exposure and HLA in healthy donors. Broader study findings: The study carried out a later analysis of TCR beta sequences. It associated 15,000 to 20,000 of them with specific HLA alleles at a false discovery rate of 0.05. For most TCR sequences rarity was the rule, although some public TCRs occurred in many donors.

The length of the CDR3 is 15 residues. The germline V gene encodes CDR1 MNHNS and CDR2 SASEGT. V was pared by 6 bases and J by 0 bases, with 7 bases of the junction left unmatched. A multiplex PCR was run with 60 Vbeta primers and 13 Jbeta primers. TCRdb's table, derived via immunoSEQ multiplex PCR, lists solely in-frame clones and lacks some. This table holds about 100,000 clones, roughly three quarters found once. Healthy bone marrow donors made up the donors. The sample holds a few counts of this clone. Its antigen remains unidentified. The V gene is TRBV6-1, the J gene TRBJ2-7, with 8 bases identical to TRBD1. The sequence came from a woman in her forties or fifties in good health and CMV-seropositive. Input material: PBMCs. For the CDR3, the DNA is TGTGCCAGCAGCCCCTTAGGACAGGGCTCCTACGAGCAGTACTTC. This sequence encodes CASSPLGQGSYEQYF.